This record covers a single TCR beta chain. Its specificity is unknown. Since a much larger clone is just one base distant, this may be a read error. The length of the CDR3 is 13 residues. The V and J ends lost 7 bases and 0 bases, in that order; junction bases with no gene match: 3. Germline V gives CDR1 MNHNS, CDR2 SASEGT. These data originate in a study of CD8+CD57+ T cells in acquired aplastic anemia. Looking at the study overall: Sorted CD4+ and CD8+ cells gave an average of roughly 3 ug of DNA.

Genomic DNA, the template, was used for profiling of the TCR beta VDJ and CDR3. TCRdb redid the calling of the reads with MiXCR, one entry per CDR3 protein. Here the sample spans hundreds of thousands of distinct CDR3 sequences, 65% to 80% being singletons. General study results and limits: Patients were compared with controls for CD8+ Simpson's diversity, and no significant difference emerged.

The chain carries TRBV6-1 and TRBJ2-7; TRBD2 matches 7 bases. The TCR originated in a human donor in good health, serving as a control. The specimen was sorted CD4+, CD8+, or CD8+CD57+ T cells (not recorded which) from PBMCs. In DNA, the CDR3 is TGTGCCAGCATGGGGAGGGGCTCCTACGAGCAGTACTTC. Its protein is CASMGRGSYEQYF.